The sequence of this T cell receptor beta chain was determined in a study of blood T cells in healthy people across ages. The second PCR ran about 7 to 12 cycles with a sample-barcoded 5' primer and J-beta primers. Using its own MiXCR run on the 5' RACE reads, TCRdb lists one record per CDR3 protein. This table holds about 620,000 distinct CDR3 sequences, approximately 52% found once. CDR3 length equals 17 residues. Per germline, CDR1 SSHAT and CDR2 FNYEAQ (reference sequence). Trimming took off 4 bases at V and 8 bases at J, with 24 bases between the two ends. On this clonotype: What it binds is unknown.

Study-wide results and caveats: The study lacked donor CMV status, which possibly confounded expanded clonotype changes.

The TCR was taken from a woman of 80 years or more in good health. V and J are TRBV7-7 and TRBJ2-1; TRBD1 might be the D (6 bases). The specimen was blood. DNA of the CDR3: TGTGCCAGCAGCTATTACACGGGACATACTACAGACGATGAGCAGTTCTTC. It translates to CASSYYTGHTTDDEQFF.